The 6 T cell receptor beta chains below all came from one sample that was sequenced in a study of blood T cell repertoires in COVID-19. Only in-frame clones appear in the TCRdb table, and some are missing; sequencing was by immunoSEQ multiplex PCR. This sample has about 130,000 clones; around four fifths occur once, and the top ten carry 8% to 10%. Sequencing was carried out using peripheral blood. These receptors all come from a man in his forties with active or convalescent COVID-19.

The genes are TRBV3-1 (or the pseudogene TRBV3-2) and TRBJ1-4; D gene ambiguous. Germline-derived CDR1 and CDR2 are LGHDT and YNNKEL (reference sequence). The CDR3 spans 11 residues. Trimming shortened V by 2 bases and J by 8 bases, and 3 bases separated the two germline ends. The CDR3 sequence is CASSQLEKLFF. DNA of the CDR3: TGTGCCAGCAGCCAACTGGAAAAACTGTTTTTT.

The J gene is TRBJ2-7, the V gene TRBV9, with 9 bases that match TRBD1. This CDR3 is 16 amino acids long. With V trimmed by 4 bases and J by 7 bases, 15 bases remained unmatched. Germline CDR1 is SGDLS and CDR2 is YYNGEE. The CDR3: CASSPQRPGQGREQYF. In DNA form, the CDR3 reads TGTGCCAGCAGCCCCCAAAGACCGGGACAGGGAAGAGAGCAGTACTTC.

The chain is built from TRBV12-5 and TRBJ2-1, with 8 bases aligning to TRBD2. The germline V gene encodes CDR1 LGHNT and CDR2 FRNRAP. J was trimmed by 7 bases and V by 3 bases; bases with no gene match: 2. The CDR3 length is 13 residues. CDR3 nucleotides: TGTGCTAGTGGTTTACGGGGGGGTAATGAGCAGTTCTTC. Encoded protein: CASGLRGGNEQFF.

The chain has TRBV5-4 and TRBJ1-2, with D possibly matching TRBD1 (5 bases). Germline values: CDR1 SGHNT, CDR2 YYREEE (reference sequence). The CDR3 contains 15 residues. Trimming removed 0 bases from V and 7 bases from J, with 16 bases in between. The CDR3 is CASSLGRGPSGGYTF. CDR3 coding DNA: TGTGCCAGCAGCTTGGGTAGGGGCCCGAGTGGTGGCTACACCTTC.

The J gene is TRBJ2-2, the V gene TRBV5-1; the match to TRBD2 covers 9 bases. The CDR3 extends over 15 amino acids. The trim removed 0 bases at V and 5 bases at J, leaving 2 bases unmatched. Per the germline V gene, CDR1 is SGHRS and CDR2 is YFSETQ. The CDR3 here is CASSLDSGGTGELFF. The DNA for the CDR3 is TGCGCCAGCAGCTTGGATAGCGGGGGAACCGGGGAGCTGTTTTTT.

A few counts support this clone. J is TRBJ2-5 and V is TRBV5-1; D remains ambiguous. Trimming stripped 6 bases from V and 5 bases from J, with 8 bases between. The CDR3 spans 11 residues. In germline, CDR1 is SGHRS, CDR2 YFSETQ. The CDR3 bases are TGCGCCAGCAAAATCTACGAGACCCAGTACTTC. It specifies CASKIYETQYF.